The clone carrying this T cell receptor beta chain was seen at least ten times. Its antigen is unknown. This entry belongs to a study of human T cells and chemical hapten exposure. Broader study findings: No change in TCRs above 1 in 1000 frequency was produced by DPC sensitization.

Unfractionated whole blood yielded the extracted total RNA. The J segment lost 8 bases and the V segment lost 4 bases, leaving 31 bases of the junction unmatched. The CDR3 extends over 23 amino acids. Germline CDR1 is SGHRS and CDR2 is YFSETQ. Authors' methods: TCRs per sample had a median of around 98,000 and ranged from about 23,224 to 700,000. TCRdb reprocessed the 5' RACE reads with MiXCR, giving one entry per CDR3 protein. TCRdb's processing, not the authors', yielded these V and J calls. The sample has about 140,000 distinct CDR3 sequences, 4.1% seen once. The chain carries TRBV5-1 and TRBJ2-1, with TRBD1 matching 12 bases. The receptor was derived from a female donor in good health. The chain's CDR3 is CASSGTGTGGEGSGGAPRYEQFF. Written as DNA, the CDR3 is TGCGCCAGCAGCGGAACCGGGACAGGGGGCGAGGGTAGCGGGGGAGCCCCCAGATATGAGCAGTTCTTC. The whole variable domain, remainder taken from reference TRBV5-1 and TRBJ2-1, is KAGVTQTPRYLIKTRGQQVTLSCSPISGHRSVSWYQQTPGQGLQFLFEYFSETQRNKGNFPGRFSGRQFSNSRSEMNVSTLELGDSALYLCASSGTGTGGEGSGGAPRYEQFFGPGTRLTVL.